The 13 T cell receptor beta chains presented below share a single source sample, sequenced in a study of cytomegalovirus exposure and HLA in healthy donors. Vbeta (60) and Jbeta (13) primers were used in the PCR. Clones were sequenced by immunoSEQ multiplex PCR, and TCRdb holds only the in-frame ones, with some missing. The sample consists of about 220,000 clones, 75% of them appearing once. Sequenced material: PBMCs. Source of these receptors: a woman between 25 and 40 years old in good health and CMV-seronegative.

V and J are TRBV6-6 and TRBJ1-2; 7 bases are shared with TRBD1. With V trimmed by 4 bases and J by 4 bases, 6 bases remained unmatched. CDR1 MNHNY and CDR2 SVGAGI come from the germline V gene (reference sequence). The CDR3 has 14 residues. This chain's CDR3 is CASSSQGLAYGYTF. The DNA of the CDR3 is TGTGCCAGCAGTTCACAGGGGCTTGCCTATGGCTACACCTTC.

This chain links TRBV30 with TRBJ1-1; tentative D call: TRBD1 (6 bases). V lost 1 base to trimming and J lost 8 bases, with 8 bases between them. Germline CDR1 reads GTSNPN; CDR2 reads SVGIG (reference sequence). CDR3 length: 11 residues. CDR3 bases: TGTGCCTGGAGTGACACAGGGGAAGCTTTCTTT. Translated: CAWSDTGEAFF.

V is TRBV28 and J is TRBJ1-2; 7 bases fit TRBD1. J was trimmed by 4 bases and V by 5 bases; bases with no gene match: 7. Germline-derived CDR1 and CDR2 are MDHEN and SYDVKM. There are 14 residues in the CDR3. The CDR3 is CASSQTGQVYGYTF. As DNA, the CDR3 is TGTGCCAGCAGTCAAACAGGACAGGTCTATGGCTACACCTTC.

The V gene is TRBV18, the J gene TRBJ2-1, with 11 nucleotides matching TRBD1. This CDR3 region has 12 residues. V shed 6 bases, J shed 14 bases, and the junction held 6 bases outside the gene matches. Germline-derived CDR1 and CDR2 are KGHSH and LQKENI. CDR3 region: CASSNLGQGEFF. In DNA form, the CDR3 reads TGTGCCAGCTCGAACCTGGGACAGGGGGAGTTCTTC.

In its sample, this clone was seen a few times. The V and J genes are TRBV6-1 and TRBJ1-4, with D possibly being TRBD1 (5 bases). Germline CDR1 is MNHNS and CDR2 is SASEGT. This CDR3 contains 15 residues. V shed 6 bases and J shed 0 bases, with 11 bases lying between them. In DNA, the CDR3 is TGTGCCAGCAGCGCCGGGACTTCAACTAATGAAAAACTGTTTTTT. Translating it yields CASSAGTSTNEKLFF.

The chain carries TRBV9 and TRBJ2-7; 10 bases are a match to TRBD1. Per germline, CDR1 SGDLS and CDR2 YYNGEE. V dropped 0 bases and J dropped 4; count of bases not matched to a gene: 4. CDR3 length: 15 residues. The CDR3 DNA is TGTGCCAGCAGCGTAGGGGGGACAGGGGAGTACGAGCAGTACTTC. Its translation: CASSVGGTGEYEQYF.

The chain uses TRBV28 and TRBJ1-4; D is unclear. The CDR3 is 14 amino acids. With 0 bases removed from V and 7 bases from J, the gap between germline ends came to 9 bases. Per the germline V gene, CDR1 is MDHEN and CDR2 is SYDVKM. The CDR3: CASSLWAPAEKLFF. CDR3 coding DNA: TGTGCCAGCAGTTTATGGGCTCCCGCTGAAAAACTGTTTTTT.

The chain couples TRBV30 to TRBJ2-3; D may be TRBD1 (5 bases). The germline V and J ends were trimmed by 0 bases and 1 base, with 8 bases remaining between them. This CDR3 spans 14 amino acids. Germline CDR1 and CDR2: GTSNPN and SVGIG (reference sequence). The CDR3, as DNA: TGTGCCTGGAGTGTAGGGGCAGGCACAGATACGCAGTATTTT. It translates to CAWSVGAGTDTQYF.

This chain connects TRBV21-1 to TRBJ1-5; TRBD1 is taken as the D call from the table, unchecked against the DNA. TRBV21-1 is a documented pseudogene. This CDR3 has 15 amino acids. The CDR3 DNA reads TGTGCCAGCAGCAAACTAGGCAGGGTCAGTCAGCCCCAGCATTTT. Its protein product is CASSKLGRVSQPQHF.

The V gene is TRBV5-4, the J gene TRBJ1-1, with a weak D call TRBD1 (5 bases). V was clipped by 0 bases and J by 11 bases, with 17 bases between them. CDR3 length: 14 amino acids. The germline V gene has CDR1 SGHNT and CDR2 YYREEE (reference sequence). CDR3 DNA: TGTGCCAGCAGCTTGGCCAACATGGGGGGAAACGCTTTCTTT. Translated: CASSLANMGGNAFF.

Only one count was recorded for this clone. This chain joins TRBV6-1 and TRBJ1-5; the match to TRBD1 covers 8 bases. The CDR3 has 16 amino acids. Germline trimming cut 3 bases from V and 2 bases from J; bases unmatched to any gene: 6. The V gene's germline CDR1 is MNHNS and CDR2 SASEGT. CDR3: CASSEDRVIGNQPQHF. The CDR3 region has the DNA TGTGCCAGCAGTGAGGACAGGGTGATTGGCAATCAGCCCCAGCATTTT.

The rearrangement joins TRBV6-1 to TRBJ1-1, with D unclear. V was clipped by 5 bases and J by 5 bases, with 18 bases between them. This CDR3 spans 15 amino acids. From germline, CDR1 is MNHNS and CDR2 SASEGT. This CDR3 reads CASSLILAPGTEAFF. The CDR3 DNA is TGTGCCAGCAGTTTGATACTGGCCCCGGGAACTGAAGCTTTCTTT.

This clone has only a few counts. The chain is built from TRBV4-1 and TRBJ1-1; possible D gene TRBD1, 5 bases. Trimming cost V 5 bases and J 2 bases, with 15 bases left between them. Looked up from germline, CDR1 is MGHRA and CDR2 is YSYEKL. This CDR3 is built from 15 residues. The CDR3 nucleotides read TGCGCCAGCAGCGAAGTCGGGGGAATTAACACTGAAGCTTTCTTT. Its protein is CASSEVGGINTEAFF.